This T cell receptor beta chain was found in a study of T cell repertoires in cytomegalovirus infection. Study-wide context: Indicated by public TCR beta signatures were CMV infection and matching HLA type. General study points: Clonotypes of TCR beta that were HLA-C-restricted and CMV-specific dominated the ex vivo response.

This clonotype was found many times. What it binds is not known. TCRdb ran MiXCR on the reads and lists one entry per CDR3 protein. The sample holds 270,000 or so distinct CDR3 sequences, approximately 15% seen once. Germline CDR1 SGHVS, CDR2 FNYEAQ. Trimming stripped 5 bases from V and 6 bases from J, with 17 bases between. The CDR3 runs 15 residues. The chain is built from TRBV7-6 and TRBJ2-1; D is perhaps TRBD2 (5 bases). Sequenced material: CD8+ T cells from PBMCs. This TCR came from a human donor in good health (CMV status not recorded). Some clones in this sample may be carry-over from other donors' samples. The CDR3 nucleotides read TGTGCCAGCAGCGTGGACTTTAGCGTCTCCAATGAGCAGTTCTTC. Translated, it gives CASSVDFSVSNEQFF.